Listed below are T cell receptor beta chains from one sample, sequenced in a study of human T cells and chemical hapten exposure. TCRdb redid the calling of the RACE reads with MiXCR, one entry per CDR3 protein. This sample has 95,000 to 150,000 distinct CDR3 sequences, with 11% found just once. Material: whole blood, obtained in connection with sensitization to the hapten diphenylcyclopropenone (DPC). Every receptor here comes from a woman in her fifties or sixties with alopecia areata. Some clones in this sample may be carry-over from other donors' samples. The conserved cysteine and the conserved F or W are not part of the CDR3 here.

TRBJ2-5,TRBV7-9,ASSQGSAGETQY
TRBJ2-3,TRBV4-3,ASSQDTHTDTQY
TRBJ2-1,TRBV7-2,ASSLAGVVHEQF
TRBJ1-2,TRBV29-1,SVVPSTGEYGYT
TRBJ1-1,TRBV5-6,ASSYATEAF
TRBJ2-6,TRBV7-8,ASSPTTGTGANVLT
TRBJ1-6,TRBV28,ASSLRTGALGLINSPLH
TRBJ1-1,TRBV2,ASSGQNTEAF
TRBJ2-1,TRBV7-8,ASSLKRLPSYNEQF
TRBJ2-6,TRBV28,ASTLQVGTPGANVLT
TRBJ2-7,TRBV5-5,ASSLKTTNHEQY
TRBJ2-3,TRBV29-1,SLTGLAGVLDTQY
TRBJ1-3,TRBV7-2,ASSTPDFGNTIY
TRBJ1-3,TRBV30,AYDRDGNTIY
TRBJ1-1,TRBV5-4,ASSWLGQYTEAF
TRBJ2-5,TRBV12-3/TRBV12-4,ASSYDAGRTQY
TRBJ1-1,TRBV14,ASSSRSREAF
TRBJ1-1,TRBV11-3,ASRPRFPADGAF
TRBJ1-1,TRBV7-2,ASSLGAGGLGTEAF
TRBJ2-7,TRBV28,ASSAGLAYYEQY
TRBJ2-2,TRBV15,ATSKRLAGGGKPGELF
TRBJ2-3,TRBV12-3/TRBV12-4,ASSLSSGEDPDTQY